Presented here are 25 T cell receptor beta chains from one specimen sequenced in a study of cytomegalovirus exposure and HLA in healthy donors. Both 60 Vbeta primers and 13 Jbeta primers went into the PCR. Sequenced by immunoSEQ multiplex PCR; TCRdb stores in-frame clones only, minus some. Of approximately 190,000 clones in the sample, roughly 80% were seen once. The sample comprised PBMCs. These receptors all come from a woman under 30 in good health and CMV-seronegative.

This chain uses TRBV28 with TRBJ2-3; a possible D gene is TRBD1 (5 bases). CDR3 size: 14 residues. Germline CDR1 is MDHEN and CDR2 is SYDVKM. V lost 5 bases and J lost 0, with 9 bases in between. In nucleotides, the CDR3 is TGTGCCAGCAGTCCTTCAGGGAGCACAGATACGCAGTATTTT. It specifies CASSPSGSTDTQYF.

This chain's CDR3 is CASSQGTGTGNEKLFF. The CDR3 DNA follows: TGCGCCAGCAGCCAGGGAACCGGGACAGGGAATGAAAAACTGTTTTTT. The gene calls are TRBV4-3 and TRBJ1-4; 9 bases line up with TRBD1. Germline V CDR1 and CDR2: LGHNA, YSLEER. Germline trimming cut 3 bases from V and 5 bases from J; bases unmatched to any gene: 7. The CDR3 length is 16 residues.

The V gene is TRBV28, the J gene TRBJ2-7; 8 bases agree with TRBD1. The V gene end was trimmed by 6 bases and the J gene end by 0 bases; junction bases not matched to a gene: 7. Per germline, CDR1 MDHEN and CDR2 SYDVKM. The CDR3 contains 15 residues. The DNA for the CDR3 is TGTGCCAGCAGGCCGGGACAGGCAAACTCCTACGAGCAGTACTTC. The encoded protein is CASRPGQANSYEQYF.

In DNA, the CDR3 is TGTGCCAGCAGTCAGGACAGGGCTGGCGGGAGGGTCTACGAGCAGTACTTC. Its protein is CASSQDRAGGRVYEQYF. The chain has TRBV28 and TRBJ2-7; the D gene is possibly TRBD2 (9 bases). The CDR3 contains 17 residues. From germline, CDR1 is MDHEN and CDR2 SYDVKM. V lost 5 bases and J lost 3, with 23 bases in between.

CDR3 DNA sequence: TGTGCCAGCTGCGATGGGACAGGGGCCCTAGGGCAGTACTTC. Protein sequence: CASCDGTGALGQYF. The chain joins TRBV6-5 to TRBJ2-7; 10 nucleotides align to TRBD1. V lost 8 bases and J lost 9; bases outside the gene matches: 13. This CDR3 comprises 14 residues. In germline, CDR1 is MNHEY, CDR2 SVGAGI.

The V and J genes are TRBV28 and TRBJ1-2, with D maybe TRBD1 (5 bases). Trimming removed 5 bases at V and 8 bases at J, with 15 bases between. The length of the CDR3 is 13 residues. Germline loops: CDR1 MDHEN, CDR2 SYDVKM. Written as DNA, the CDR3 is TGTGCCAGCAGTGGGGGACTGAGGAACGGCTACACCTTC. It specifies CASSGGLRNGYTF.

The chain employs TRBV5-6 and TRBJ2-7; D is possibly TRBD2 (5 bases). The CDR3 has 15 amino acids. Deletions cut 3 bases from V and 5 bases from J, with 18 bases between. Germline V gene data show CDR1 as SGHDT and CDR2 as YYEEEE. The CDR3 region is CASSYPGDPRDEQYF. The CDR3 coding sequence is TGTGCCAGCAGCTATCCCGGGGATCCCCGGGACGAGCAGTACTTC.

The chain links TRBV6-5 to TRBJ1-2, with a possible D match to TRBD1 (5 bases). CDR3 length equals 15 residues. Trimming pared 0 bases from V and 4 bases from J, leaving 12 bases between. Germline loops: CDR1 MNHEY, CDR2 SVGAGI. Written as DNA, the CDR3 is TGTGCCAGCAGTTACTCCCGGGGGTCTGGCTATGGCTACACCTTC. The encoded protein is CASSYSRGSGYGYTF.

The CDR3 DNA follows: TGTGCCAGCAGCCCCCCGGGACAGCCGAACACTGAAGCTTTCTTT. It codes for CASSPPGQPNTEAFF. The chain uses TRBV5-4 and TRBJ1-1; 7 bases match TRBD1. The junction had 7 bases not matched to a gene; V was cut back by 4 bases and J by 1 base. Germline CDR1 SGHNT, CDR2 YYREEE (reference sequence). The CDR3 consists of 15 residues.

V is TRBV9 and J is TRBJ2-1, with TRBD2 identical over 10 bases. V trimming: 0 bases; J trimming: 6 bases; junction bases outside the gene matches: 12. The CDR3 runs 18 residues. Germline CDR1 reads SGDLS; CDR2 reads YYNGEE. The CDR3 sequence: CASSVGTSGSLSGNEQFF. The CDR3 bases are TGTGCCAGCAGCGTAGGGACTAGCGGTAGTCTTTCTGGCAATGAGCAGTTCTTC.

This clone was seen once. DNA for the CDR3: TGTGCCAGCAGCCCCCCGGGGGACGCGGGAGGGCCTGGGGGCACAGATACGCAGTATTTT. It codes for CASSPPGDAGGPGGTDTQYF. The chain uses TRBV4-2 and TRBJ2-3; 9 bases are a match to TRBD2. Trimming removed 4 bases from V and 1 base from J; junction bases left unmatched: 18. Germline CDR1 reads LGHNA; CDR2 reads YNFKEQ. The CDR3 covers 20 residues.

J is TRBJ2-3 and V is TRBV28; 16 positions agree with TRBD2. The CDR3 is made up of 15 amino acids. J was trimmed by 7 bases and V by 6 bases; bases with no gene match: 4. Germline-derived CDR1 and CDR2 are MDHEN and SYDVKM. CDR3 sequence: CASSGTSGRAYTQYF. CDR3 sequence (DNA): TGTGCCAGCAGCGGGACTAGCGGGAGGGCTTATACGCAGTATTTT.

CDR3 coding DNA: TGTGCCAGCAGTTCGGGACTAGCTGACTACAATGAGCAGTTCTTC. It specifies CASSSGLADYNEQFF. This chain joins TRBV6-1 and TRBJ2-1; TRBD2 matches 9 bases. CDR3 length: 15 residues. From germline, CDR1 is MNHNS and CDR2 SASEGT. Unmatched junction bases numbered 5, after V lost 5 bases and J lost 3 bases.

The rearrangement uses TRBV4-3 and TRBJ2-7, with 10 bases fitting TRBD2. J gave up 5 bases and V 0 bases, and 4 bases lay outside the gene matches. The CDR3 has 15 amino acids. Germline CDR1 LGHNA, CDR2 YSLEER. Written as DNA, the CDR3 is TGCGCCAGCAGCCAAGATCTAGCGGGAGTAAACGAGCAGTACTTC. It translates to CASSQDLAGVNEQYF.

The gene calls are TRBV7-9 and TRBJ1-1; D may be TRBD1 (5 bases). Deletions cut 2 bases from V and 1 base from J, with 8 bases between. This CDR3 spans 14 amino acids. The germline V gene encodes CDR1 SEHNR and CDR2 FQNEAQ (reference sequence). CDR3 loop: CASSLQGQNTEAFF. CDR3 in DNA: TGTGCCAGCAGCTTACAGGGCCAGAACACTGAAGCTTTCTTT.

V gene TRBV27 combines with J gene TRBJ2-3, with D tentatively TRBD2 (5 bases). Trimming removed 3 bases from V and 1 base from J, with 11 bases in between. Germline CDR1 MNHEY, CDR2 SMNVEV (reference sequence). The CDR3 runs to 15 residues. The CDR3 bases are TGTGCCAGCAGTTTTTCCAGCGGAGGCACAGATACGCAGTATTTT. As protein: CASSFSSGGTDTQYF.

The rearrangement uses TRBV7-2 and TRBJ2-3; 8 bases are shared with TRBD1. CDR3 length: 18 amino acids. V gave up 4 bases and J gave up 2 bases; unmatched junction bases: 14. The germline gives CDR1 SGHTA, CDR2 FQGNSA. CDR3: CASSYRRPGQEFTDTQYF. The CDR3 DNA is TGTGCCAGCAGCTACCGCCGACCGGGACAGGAGTTCACAGATACGCAGTATTTT.

The genes are TRBV6-1 and TRBJ1-4; TRBD1 agrees at 7 bases. The J segment lost 4 bases and the V segment lost 7 bases, leaving 6 bases of the junction unmatched. CDR3 size: 14 residues. CDR1 MNHNS and CDR2 SASEGT come from the germline V gene. The CDR3 spells CASKRAGGNEKLFF. The CDR3 DNA reads TGTGCCAGCAAGAGGGCAGGGGGTAATGAAAAACTGTTTTTT.

This chain links TRBV5-8 with TRBJ1-5; 10 positions agree with TRBD1. The CDR3 runs 18 residues. Losses at the gene ends were 4 bases for V and 11 bases for J; bases not matched to a gene: 21. The V gene's germline CDR1 is SGHTS and CDR2 YDEGEE. The CDR3 coding sequence is TGTGCCAGCAGCACAACCGGGACAGGGGTGGAGCCGACTCTATCCCAGCATTTT. It specifies CASSTTGTGVEPTLSQHF.

The rearrangement uses TRBV15 and TRBJ2-1, with TRBD2 matching over 13 bases. Germline loops: CDR1 LNHNV, CDR2 YYDKDF (reference sequence). The V and J ends lost 3 bases and 5 bases, in that order; junction bases with no gene match: 7. CDR3 size: 17 residues. The CDR3 here is CATSSPGTSGNDNEQFF. The CDR3 DNA sequence: TGTGCCACCAGCAGCCCCGGGACTAGCGGGAACGACAATGAGCAGTTCTTC.

The chain employs TRBV6-6 and TRBJ2-1, with D unclear. This CDR3 has 11 amino acids. Trimming left V 4 bases short and J 9 bases short, with 7 bases between. Germline V gives CDR1 MNHNY, CDR2 SVGAGI (reference sequence). This CDR3 reads CASSSLVEQFF. The CDR3 DNA reads as TGTGCCAGCAGTTCCCTTGTTGAGCAGTTCTTC.

This chain uses TRBV7-2 with TRBJ2-2; D is uncertain. The CDR3 extends over 14 amino acids. Germline CDR1 and CDR2: SGHTA and FQGNSA. V was pared by 4 bases and J by 3 bases, with 9 bases between. DNA of the CDR3: TGTGCCAGCAGCTACCTATCGGACACCGGGGAGCTGTTTTTT. It specifies CASSYLSDTGELFF.

The genes are TRBV7-9 and TRBJ1-2; 10 positions match TRBD1. V shed 0 bases, J shed 4 bases, and the junction held 5 bases outside the gene matches. Germline CDR1 is SEHNR and CDR2 is FQNEAQ (reference sequence). The CDR3 is made up of 16 amino acids. The CDR3 DNA reads TGTGCCAGCAGCTTAGCCACGGGACAGGGGAGCTATGGCTACACCTTC. Translation: CASSLATGQGSYGYTF.

The V and J genes are TRBV4-3 and TRBJ2-1, with D perhaps TRBD2 (6 bases). Germline assignment: CDR1 LGHNA and CDR2 YSLEER. The V end lost 0 bases, the J end lost 3 bases, and 15 bases lay between the germline ends. CDR3 length equals 17 residues. CDR3 bases: TGCGCCAGCAGCCAAGATAAACTAGCCGATGACTACAATGAGCAGTTCTTC. Translated: CASSQDKLADDYNEQFF.

This clone was observed a single time. The chain uses TRBV19 and TRBJ2-4; perhaps TRBD2 as D (6 bases). With 6 bases removed from V and 4 bases from J, the gap between germline ends came to 13 bases. This CDR3 comprises 14 residues. The V gene's germline CDR1 is LNHDA and CDR2 SQIVND (reference sequence). The CDR3 here is CASSSPGGKNIQYF. Here the CDR3 DNA reads TGTGCCAGTAGCTCTCCCGGGGGTAAAAACATTCAGTACTTC.